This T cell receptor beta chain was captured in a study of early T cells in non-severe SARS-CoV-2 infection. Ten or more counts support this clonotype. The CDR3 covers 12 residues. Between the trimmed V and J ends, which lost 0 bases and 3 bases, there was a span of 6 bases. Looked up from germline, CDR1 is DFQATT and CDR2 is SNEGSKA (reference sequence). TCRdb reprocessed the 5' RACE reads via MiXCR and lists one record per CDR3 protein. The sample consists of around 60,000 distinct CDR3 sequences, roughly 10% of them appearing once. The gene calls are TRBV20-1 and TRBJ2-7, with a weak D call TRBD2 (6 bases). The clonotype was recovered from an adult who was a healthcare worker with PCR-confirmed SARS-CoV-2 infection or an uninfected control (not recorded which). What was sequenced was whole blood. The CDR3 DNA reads TGCAGTGCTAGAGAAGCGGGCTACGAGCAGTACTTC. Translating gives CSAREAGYEQYF.